These 9 T cell receptor beta chains were sequenced from one sample in a study of cytomegalovirus exposure and HLA in healthy donors. The PCR ran on 60 Vbeta and 13 Jbeta primers. Profiling relied on immunoSEQ multiplex PCR, and the TCRdb table lists in-frame clones only, not all of them. The listing contains about 84,000 clones. Material: PBMCs. These receptors all come from a man aged 50 to 59 in good health and CMV-seronegative.

The chain uses TRBV7-3 and TRBJ2-1, with 7 bases aligning to TRBD1. CDR3 length: 15 amino acids. V was pared by 6 bases and J by 5 bases, with 10 bases of the junction left unmatched. The germline V gene has CDR1 SGHTA and CDR2 FQGTGA. The CDR3 nucleotides are TGTGCCAGCAGACTAGACAGGGTTGGAGACAATGAGCAGTTCTTC. Translation gives CASRLDRVGDNEQFF. The variable domain in full, completed from reference TRBV7-3 and TRBJ2-1, reads GAGVSQTPSNKVTEKGKYVELRCDPISGHTALYWYRQSLGQGPEFLIYFQGTGAADDSGLPNDRFFAVRPEGSVSTLKIQRTERGDSAVYLCASRLDRVGDNEQFFGPGTRLTVL.

The rearrangement links TRBV6-1 to TRBJ2-7, with TRBD2 matching over 12 bases. Trimming removed 10 bases from V and 0 bases from J; junction bases left unmatched: 4. Germline CDR1 and CDR2: MNHNS and SASEGT. The CDR3 is 14 residues long. The CDR3 sequence: CAITSGGRSYEQYF. CDR3 coding DNA: TGTGCCATCACTAGCGGGGGGCGCTCCTACGAGCAGTACTTC.

The CDR3 protein is CASTHGGYTF. DNA for the CDR3: TGTGCCAGCACCCACGGTGGCTACACCTTC. The gene calls are TRBV27 and TRBJ1-2; no reliable D call. V lost 7 bases, J lost 7 bases, and 7 bases lay in between. This CDR3 is built from 10 residues. In germline, CDR1 is MNHEY, CDR2 SMNVEV (reference sequence).

The chain employs TRBV19 and TRBJ2-6; 7 bases are a match to TRBD1. The length of the CDR3 is 18 residues. The V and J ends lost 3 bases and 1 base, in that order; junction bases with no gene match: 9. Germline CDR1 and CDR2: LNHDA and SQIVND (reference sequence). CDR3 sequence (DNA): TGTGCCAGTAGTATTCAACAGGGGCGAAGATCTGGGGCCAACGTCCTGACTTTC. It encodes CASSIQQGRRSGANVLTF.

The V and J genes are TRBV4-2 and TRBJ2-1, with D possibly matching TRBD2 (5 bases). The CDR3 spans 18 residues. The V end lost 0 bases, the J end lost 0 bases, and 15 bases lay between the germline ends. Germline CDR1 LGHNA, CDR2 YNFKEQ. Here the CDR3 reads CASSQDLVGLSSYNEQFF. The CDR3 DNA sequence: TGTGCCAGCAGCCAAGATCTAGTAGGACTCAGCTCCTACAATGAGCAGTTCTTC.

The J gene is TRBJ2-7, the V gene TRBV11-2; 10 nucleotides agree with TRBD1. The CDR3 is made up of 14 amino acids. Germline loops: CDR1 SGHAT, CDR2 FQNNGV. The V and J ends lost 3 bases and 4 bases, in that order; junction bases with no gene match: 3. Here the CDR3 DNA reads TGTGCCAGCAGCTTTCGACAGGGGGCTTACGAGCAGTACTTC. Amino acids: CASSFRQGAYEQYF.

The genes are TRBV6-1 and TRBJ1-4; D may be TRBD1 (5 bases). The CDR3 has 14 amino acids. Germline V lookup: CDR1 MNHNS, CDR2 SASEGT. Trimming removed 3 bases at V and 2 bases at J, with 7 bases between. In DNA, the CDR3 is TGTGCCAGCAGTGACAGGGCGACTAATGAAAAACTGTTTTTT. Amino acids: CASSDRATNEKLFF.

The chain carries TRBV2 and TRBJ1-1; D unclear. The CDR3 has 14 residues. Germline lookup yields CDR1 SNHLY and CDR2 FYNNEI. V was cut by 4 bases and J by 0 bases, with 9 bases left in between. The CDR3 reads CASSAQAMNTEAFF. CDR3 nucleotides: TGTGCCAGCAGTGCGCAGGCCATGAACACTGAAGCTTTCTTT.

A word on this clone: The junction shows a germline mismatch at one end, possibly a read error. The genes are TRBV29-1 and TRBJ2-1, with 14 positions matching TRBD2. CDR3 length equals 18 residues. Germline-derived CDR1 and CDR2 are SQVTM and ANQGSEA. CDR3 DNA sequence: TGCAGCGTTACCGGGACTAGCGGGGGCCGCAGCTCCGACAATGAGCAGTTCTTC. Translation: CSVTGTSGGRSSDNEQFF.